Sequencing of this T cell receptor beta chain was carried out in a study of shared T cell receptors in the human thymus. Measured with immunoSEQ multiplex PCR; TCRdb has only the in-frame clones, and not every one. The repertoire consists of around 730,000 clones, with approximately 83% occurring once and the leading ten covering about 0.011%. Germline CDR1 is SGHRS and CDR2 is YFSETQ. The ends lost 4 bases at V and 3 bases at J; junction bases unmatched: 6. The CDR3 is 16 amino acids. Another study also made use of these data, one on human thymus T cells. That study reports: Corrective surgery for congenital heart defects was being performed on the healthy Finnish infants who served as donors.

The chain recombines TRBV5-1 with TRBJ2-5; 13 bases line up with TRBD2. The receptor was isolated from a girl under three years old with a congenital heart defect. The sequencing input was thymocytes. For the CDR3, the DNA is TGCGCCAGCAGCAGACGACTAGCGGGGGGAGAAGAGACCCAGTACTTC. Translated, it gives CASSRRLAGGEETQYF.